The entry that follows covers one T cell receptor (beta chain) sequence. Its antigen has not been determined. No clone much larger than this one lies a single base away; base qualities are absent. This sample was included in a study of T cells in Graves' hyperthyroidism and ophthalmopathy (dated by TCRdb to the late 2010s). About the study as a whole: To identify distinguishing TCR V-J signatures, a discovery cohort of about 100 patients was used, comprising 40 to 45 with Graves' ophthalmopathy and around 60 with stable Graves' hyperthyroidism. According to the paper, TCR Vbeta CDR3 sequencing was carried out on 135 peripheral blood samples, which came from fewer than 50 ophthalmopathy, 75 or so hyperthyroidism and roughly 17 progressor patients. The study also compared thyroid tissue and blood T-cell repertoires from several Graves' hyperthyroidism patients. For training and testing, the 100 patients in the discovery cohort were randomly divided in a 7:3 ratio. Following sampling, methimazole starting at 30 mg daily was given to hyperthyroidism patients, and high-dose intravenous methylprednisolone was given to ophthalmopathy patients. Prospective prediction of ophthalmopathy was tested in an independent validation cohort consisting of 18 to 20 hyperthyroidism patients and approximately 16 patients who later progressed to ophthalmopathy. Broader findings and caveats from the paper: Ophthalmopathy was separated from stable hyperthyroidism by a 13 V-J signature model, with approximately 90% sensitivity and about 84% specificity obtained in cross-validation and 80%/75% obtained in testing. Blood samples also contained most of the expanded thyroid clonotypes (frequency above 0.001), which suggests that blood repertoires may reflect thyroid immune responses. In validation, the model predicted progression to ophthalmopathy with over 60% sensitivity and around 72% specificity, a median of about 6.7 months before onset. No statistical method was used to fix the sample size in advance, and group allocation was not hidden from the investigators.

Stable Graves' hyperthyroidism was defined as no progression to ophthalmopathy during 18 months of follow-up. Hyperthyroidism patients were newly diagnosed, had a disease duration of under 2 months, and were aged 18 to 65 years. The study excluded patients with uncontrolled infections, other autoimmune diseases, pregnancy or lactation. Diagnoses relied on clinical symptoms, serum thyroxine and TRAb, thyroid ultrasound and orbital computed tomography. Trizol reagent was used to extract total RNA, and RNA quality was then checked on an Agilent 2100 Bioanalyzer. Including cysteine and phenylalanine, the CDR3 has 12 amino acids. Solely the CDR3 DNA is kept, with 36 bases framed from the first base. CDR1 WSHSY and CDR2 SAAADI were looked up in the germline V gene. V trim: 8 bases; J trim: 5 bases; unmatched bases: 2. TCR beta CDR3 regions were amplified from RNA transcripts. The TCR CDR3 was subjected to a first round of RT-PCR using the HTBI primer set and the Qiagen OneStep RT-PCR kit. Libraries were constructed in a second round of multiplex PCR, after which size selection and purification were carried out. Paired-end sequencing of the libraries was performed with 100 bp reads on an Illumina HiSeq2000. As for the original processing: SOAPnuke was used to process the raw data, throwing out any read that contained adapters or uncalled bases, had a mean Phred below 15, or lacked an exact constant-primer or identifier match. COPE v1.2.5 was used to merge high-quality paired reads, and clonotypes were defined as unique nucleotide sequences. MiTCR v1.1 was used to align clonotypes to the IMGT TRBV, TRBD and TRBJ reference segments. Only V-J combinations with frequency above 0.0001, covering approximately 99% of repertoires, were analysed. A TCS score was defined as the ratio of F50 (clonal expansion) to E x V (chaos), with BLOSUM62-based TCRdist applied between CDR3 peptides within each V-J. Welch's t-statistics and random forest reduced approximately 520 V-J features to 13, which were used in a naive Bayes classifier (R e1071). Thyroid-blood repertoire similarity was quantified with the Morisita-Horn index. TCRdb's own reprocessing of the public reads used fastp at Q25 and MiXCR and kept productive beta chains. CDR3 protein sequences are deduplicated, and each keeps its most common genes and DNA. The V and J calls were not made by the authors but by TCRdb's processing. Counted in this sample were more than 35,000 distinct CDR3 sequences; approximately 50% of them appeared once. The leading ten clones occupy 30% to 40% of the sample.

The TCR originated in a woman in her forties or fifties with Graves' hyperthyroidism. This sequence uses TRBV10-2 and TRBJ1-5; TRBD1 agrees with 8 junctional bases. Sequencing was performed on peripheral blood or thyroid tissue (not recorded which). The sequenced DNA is TGCGCCAGCGGACAGGGCGATCAGCCCCAGCATTTT. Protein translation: CASGQGDQPQHF.